Reported below is one T cell receptor beta chain. Antigen: not known. The data are from a study of vaccination effects on CD4 cells after COVID-19. Before sequencing took place, the ViraFEST assay used viral peptide pools to expand antigen-specific CD4+ T cells. Following culture for 9 to 11 days, CD4+ T cells were isolated. Subjects were given two BNT162b2 or mRNA-1273 vaccine doses. All vaccine recipients tested negative for nucleocapsid antibodies and had never contracted SARS-CoV-2 infection. They grew over 1.5 million PBMC in each well, adding around 10 IU/ml IL-2 and about 9.9 ug/ml peptides. Assay used: immunoSEQ multiplex PCR; TCRdb lists only in-frame clones, some missing. The table shows 60,000 to 85,000 clones, with 70% to 75% occurring only once. V dropped 10 bases and J dropped 0 bases, with 12 bases sitting between them. The CDR3 covers 13 residues. Germline CDR1 reads SNHLY; CDR2 reads FYNNEI.

Study-wide findings and caveats: A shortage of convalescent patients and an absence of early post-infection timepoints characterized the study.

The V gene is TRBV2, the J gene TRBJ1-2; D uncertain. The sequence derives from a human donor who received a COVID-19 vaccine. Sequenced here: CD4+ T cells from PBMCs cultured with HCoV-229E spike peptides, sampled after COVID-19 vaccination. The chain's CDR3 is CATSFRANYGYTF. CDR3 nucleotides: TGTGCCACCTCTTTCAGAGCTAACTATGGCTACACCTTC.